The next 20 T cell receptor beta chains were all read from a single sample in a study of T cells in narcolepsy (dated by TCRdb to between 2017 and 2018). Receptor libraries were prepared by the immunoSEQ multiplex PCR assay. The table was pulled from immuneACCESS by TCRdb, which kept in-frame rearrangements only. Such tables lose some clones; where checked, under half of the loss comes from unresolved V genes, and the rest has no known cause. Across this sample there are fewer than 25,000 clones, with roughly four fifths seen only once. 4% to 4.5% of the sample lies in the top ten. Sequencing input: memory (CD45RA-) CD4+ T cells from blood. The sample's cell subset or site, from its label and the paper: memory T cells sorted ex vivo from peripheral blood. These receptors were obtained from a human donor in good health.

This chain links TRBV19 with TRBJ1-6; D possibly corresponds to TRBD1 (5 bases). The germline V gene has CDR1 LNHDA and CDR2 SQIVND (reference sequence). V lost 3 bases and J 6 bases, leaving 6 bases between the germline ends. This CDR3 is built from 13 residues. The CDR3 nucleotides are TGTGCCAGTAGTATCGGGGCTAATTCACCCCTCCACTTT. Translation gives CASSIGANSPLHF.

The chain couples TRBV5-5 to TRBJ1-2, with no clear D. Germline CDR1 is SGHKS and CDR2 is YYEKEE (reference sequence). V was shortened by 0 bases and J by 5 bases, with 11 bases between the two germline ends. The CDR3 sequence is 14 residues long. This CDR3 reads CASSLGLGQYGYTF. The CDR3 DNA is TGTGCCAGCAGCTTGGGTCTGGGTCAATATGGCTACACCTTC.

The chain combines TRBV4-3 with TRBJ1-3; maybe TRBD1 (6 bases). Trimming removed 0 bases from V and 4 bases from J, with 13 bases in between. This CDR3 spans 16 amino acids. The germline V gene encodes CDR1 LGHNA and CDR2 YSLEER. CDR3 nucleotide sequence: TGCGCCAGCAGCCAAGATCGAAGGGGGTCCGGAAACACCATATATTTT. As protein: CASSQDRRGSGNTIYF.

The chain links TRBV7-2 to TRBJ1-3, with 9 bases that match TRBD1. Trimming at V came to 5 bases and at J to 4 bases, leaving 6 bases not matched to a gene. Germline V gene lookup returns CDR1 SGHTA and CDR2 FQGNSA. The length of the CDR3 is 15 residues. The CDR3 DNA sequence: TGTGCCAGCAGCGTAGGGACAGGGAAAGGAAACACCATATATTTT. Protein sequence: CASSVGTGKGNTIYF.

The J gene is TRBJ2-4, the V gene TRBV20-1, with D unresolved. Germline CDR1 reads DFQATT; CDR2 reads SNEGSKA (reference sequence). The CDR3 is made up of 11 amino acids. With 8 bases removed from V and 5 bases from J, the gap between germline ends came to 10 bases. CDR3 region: CSSKEENIQYF. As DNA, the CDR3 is TGCAGTTCCAAAGAGGAAAACATTCAGTACTTC.

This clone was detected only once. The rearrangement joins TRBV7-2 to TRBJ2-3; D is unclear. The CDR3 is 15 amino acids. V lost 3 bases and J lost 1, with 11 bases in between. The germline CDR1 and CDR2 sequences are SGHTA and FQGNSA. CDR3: CASSFVPGRTDTQYF. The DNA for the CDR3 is TGTGCCAGCAGCTTCGTCCCAGGTCGCACAGATACGCAGTATTTT.

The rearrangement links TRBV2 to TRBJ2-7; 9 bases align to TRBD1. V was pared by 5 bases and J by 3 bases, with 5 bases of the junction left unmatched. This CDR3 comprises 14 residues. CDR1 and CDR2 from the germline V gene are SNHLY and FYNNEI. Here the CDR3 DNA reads TGTGCCAGCAGTCCGGACAGGGGTAACTACGAGCAGTACTTC. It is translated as CASSPDRGNYEQYF.

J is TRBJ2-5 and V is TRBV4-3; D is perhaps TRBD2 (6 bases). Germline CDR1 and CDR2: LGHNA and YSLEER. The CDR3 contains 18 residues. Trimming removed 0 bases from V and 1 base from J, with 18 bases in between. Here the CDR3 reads CASSQDLGGRGFQETQYF. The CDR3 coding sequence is TGCGCCAGCAGCCAAGATCTAGGAGGGCGGGGTTTCCAAGAGACCCAGTACTTC.

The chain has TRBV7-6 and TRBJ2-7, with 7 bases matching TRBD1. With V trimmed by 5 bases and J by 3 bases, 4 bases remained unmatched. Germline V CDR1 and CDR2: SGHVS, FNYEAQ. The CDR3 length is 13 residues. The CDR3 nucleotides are TGTGCCAGCAGCCTGGGACAGAACTACGAGCAGTACTTC. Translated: CASSLGQNYEQYF. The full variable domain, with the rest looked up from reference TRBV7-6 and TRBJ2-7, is GAGVSQSPRYKVTKRGQDVALRCDPISGHVSLYWYRQALGQGPEFLTYFNYEAQQDKSGLPNDRFSAERPEGSISTLTIQRTEQRDSAMYRCASSLGQNYEQYFGPGTRLTVT.

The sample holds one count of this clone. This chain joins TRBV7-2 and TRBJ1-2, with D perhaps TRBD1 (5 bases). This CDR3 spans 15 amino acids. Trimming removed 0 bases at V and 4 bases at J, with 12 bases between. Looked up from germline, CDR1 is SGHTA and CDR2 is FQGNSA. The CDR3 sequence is CASSLAVGEVYGYTF. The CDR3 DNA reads TGTGCCAGCAGCTTAGCTGTAGGGGAAGTCTATGGCTACACCTTC. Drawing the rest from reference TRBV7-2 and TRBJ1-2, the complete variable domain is GAGVSQSPSNKVTEKGKDVELRCDPISGHTALYWYRQSLGQGLEFLIYFQGNSAPDKSGLPSDRFSAERTGGSVSTLTIQRTQQEDSAVYLCASSLAVGEVYGYTFGSGTRLTVV.

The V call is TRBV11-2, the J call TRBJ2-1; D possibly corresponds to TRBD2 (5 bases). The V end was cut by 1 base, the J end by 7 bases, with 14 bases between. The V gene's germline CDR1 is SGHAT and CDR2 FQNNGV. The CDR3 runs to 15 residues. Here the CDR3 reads CASSLGGANPNEQFF. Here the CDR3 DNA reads TGTGCCAGCAGCTTAGGGGGAGCCAACCCGAATGAGCAGTTCTTC.

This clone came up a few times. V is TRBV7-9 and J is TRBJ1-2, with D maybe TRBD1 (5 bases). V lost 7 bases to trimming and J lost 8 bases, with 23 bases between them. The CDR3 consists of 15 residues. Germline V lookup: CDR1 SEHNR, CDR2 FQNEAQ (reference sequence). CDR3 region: CASTLSRDYKEGYTF. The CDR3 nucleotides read TGTGCCAGCACCCTCTCCCGGGACTATAAGGAGGGCTACACCTTC.

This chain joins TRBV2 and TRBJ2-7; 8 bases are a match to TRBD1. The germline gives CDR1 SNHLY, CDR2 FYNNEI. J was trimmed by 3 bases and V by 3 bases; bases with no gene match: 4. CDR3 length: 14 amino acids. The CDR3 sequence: CASSDGQGDYEQYF. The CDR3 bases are TGTGCCAGCAGTGATGGACAGGGAGACTACGAGCAGTACTTC.

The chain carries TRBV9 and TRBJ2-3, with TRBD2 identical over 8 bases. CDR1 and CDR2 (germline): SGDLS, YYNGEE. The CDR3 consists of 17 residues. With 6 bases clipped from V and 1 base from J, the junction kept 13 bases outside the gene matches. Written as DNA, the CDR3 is TGTGCCAGCACCCCTAGGCTGACCGGGGGGGGCACAGATACGCAGTATTTT. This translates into CASTPRLTGGGTDTQYF.

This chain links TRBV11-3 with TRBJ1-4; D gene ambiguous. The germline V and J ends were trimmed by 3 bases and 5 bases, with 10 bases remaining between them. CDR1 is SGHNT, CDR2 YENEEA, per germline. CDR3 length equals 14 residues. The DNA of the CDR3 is TGTGCCAGCAGCTTGGTTGACGGGAATGAAAAACTGTTTTTT. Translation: CASSLVDGNEKLFF.

CDR3 sequence: CASSPGQGKYKLFF. Written as DNA, the CDR3 is TGTGCCAGCTCACCGGGACAGGGAAAGTACAAACTGTTTTTT. The chain recombines TRBV18 with TRBJ1-4; 9 bases align to TRBD1. The length of the CDR3 is 14 residues. The V gene end was trimmed by 3 bases and the J gene end by 11 bases; junction bases not matched to a gene: 7. Germline V gene sequence: CDR1 KGHSH, CDR2 LQKENI.

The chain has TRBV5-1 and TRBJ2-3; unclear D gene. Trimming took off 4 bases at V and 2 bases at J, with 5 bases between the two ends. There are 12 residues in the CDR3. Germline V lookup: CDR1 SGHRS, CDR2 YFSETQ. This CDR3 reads CASSPTTDTQYF. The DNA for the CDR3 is TGCGCCAGCAGCCCAACCACAGATACGCAGTATTTT.

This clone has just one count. The CDR3: CASTTNNEQFF. The CDR3 DNA reads as TGTGCCAGCACTACGAACAATGAGCAGTTCTTC. The V call is TRBV6-5, the J call TRBJ2-1; no reliable D call. The ends were cut back, 7 bases at V and 5 bases at J, with 6 bases in the middle. From germline, CDR1 is MNHEY and CDR2 SVGAGI. This CDR3 is 11 amino acids long.

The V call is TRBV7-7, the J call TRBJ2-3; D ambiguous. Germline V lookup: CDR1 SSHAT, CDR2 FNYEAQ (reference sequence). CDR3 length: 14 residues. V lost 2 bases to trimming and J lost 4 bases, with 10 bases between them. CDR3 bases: TGTGCCAGCAGCTTAATCTCGGAGCCAGATACGCAGTATTTT. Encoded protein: CASSLISEPDTQYF.

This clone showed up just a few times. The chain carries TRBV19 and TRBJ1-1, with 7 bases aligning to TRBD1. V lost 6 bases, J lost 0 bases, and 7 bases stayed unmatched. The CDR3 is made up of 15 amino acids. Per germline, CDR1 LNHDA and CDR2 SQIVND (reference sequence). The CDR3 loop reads CASSDRVRVNTEAFF. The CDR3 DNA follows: TGTGCCAGTAGCGACAGGGTTAGGGTGAACACTGAAGCTTTCTTT.